This is a list of T cell receptor beta chains from one sample in a study of T cell repertoires in cytomegalovirus infection. No antigen is known for these receptors. TCRdb analysed the reads with MiXCR anew, one entry per CDR3 protein. The sample has a few hundred thousand distinct CDR3 sequences, roughly 43% seen once. The input for sequencing was cultured PBMCs, taken from culture after CMV antigen stimulation. These receptors were taken from a human donor in good health (CMV status not recorded). Some clones in this sample may be carry-over from other donors' samples. Both conserved end residues are part of each CDR3. D genes are given only for firm matches. The size entry is marked missing in some rows and otherwise reads once, few, many or a size class.

TRBJ1-2 . TRBV6-6 TRBD1 CASSYAFRQGDGYTF TGTGCCAGCAGTTACGCATTCAGACAGGGCGACGGCTACACCTTC
TRBJ2-5 . TRBV12-3/TRBV12-4 TRBD2 CASNNRGYPGGETQYF TGTGCCAGCAATAACCGGGGGTACCCCGGGGGGGAGACCCAGTACTTC
TRBJ2-5 . TRBV7-6 TRBD1 CASSTRQGQETQYF TGTGCCAGCAGTACTCGACAGGGCCAAGAGACCCAGTACTTC
TRBJ1-5 . TRBV5-4 TRBD1 CASSYTGTGGPGPQHF TGTGCCAGCAGCTATACCGGGACAGGGGGGCCGGGGCCCCAGCATTTT
TRBJ2-7 . TRBV6-1 TRBD1 CASSLRGDRGDEQYF TGTGCCAGCAGTCTTCGTGGGGACAGGGGAGACGAGCAGTACTTC
TRBJ2-5 few TRBV11-2 . CASRPIAAGRQETQYF TGTGCCAGCAGACCTATAGCGGCGGGTCGGCAAGAGACCCAGTACTTC
TRBJ1-1 few TRBV2 . CASSEALGGSTEAFF TGTGCCAGCAGTGAAGCGCTGGGGGGTAGCACTGAAGCTTTCTTT
TRBJ2-2 . TRBV5-1 . CASSLSGGTNTGELFF TGCGCCAGCAGCTTGTCTGGCGGGACGAACACCGGGGAGCTGTTTTTT
TRBJ1-5 . TRBV5-6 TRBD1 CASGTGGNQPQHF TGTGCCAGCGGGACAGGGGGCAATCAGCCCCAGCATTTT
TRBJ2-3 . TRBV20-1 TRBD1 CSASTARQGSQYF TGCAGTGCTAGCACAGCTCGACAGGGTTCGCAGTATTTT
TRBJ2-3 few TRBV12-3/TRBV12-4 . CASSEGPPTQYF TGTGCCAGCAGCGAGGGCCCCCCTACGCAGTATTTT
TRBJ1-4 . TRBV10-3 . CAISEEGNNEKLFF TGTGCCATCAGTGAGGAGGGGAACAATGAAAAACTGTTTTTT
TRBJ2-7 few TRBV7-2 . CASSLDPGLYEQYF TGTGCCAGCAGCTTAGACCCGGGGCTCTACGAGCAGTACTTC
TRBJ2-1 . TRBV7-8 TRBD2 CASSLVRLSGGLGEQFF TGTGCCAGCAGCTTAGTTCGTCTTAGCGGGGGACTTGGTGAGCAGTTCTTC
TRBJ1-6 . TRBV27 . CASRTGLGNSPLHF TGTGCCAGCCGTACAGGGTTGGGGAATTCACCCCTCCACTTT
TRBJ2-1 . TRBV12-3/TRBV12-4 TRBD2 CASSHPPGTSGGNEQFF TGTGCCAGCAGCCACCCTCCCGGGACTAGCGGGGGAAATGAGCAGTTCTTC
TRBJ1-4 . TRBV7-8 . CASSRTGGQSWEKLFF TGTGCCAGCAGCCGGACTGGCGGACAGAGTTGGGAAAAACTGTTTTTT
TRBJ2-5 . TRBV7-6 . CASSGGVETQYF TGTGCCAGCAGCGGAGGGGTGGAGACCCAGTACTTC
TRBJ1-1 . TRBV7-9 . CASSLGKGGDTEAFF TGTGCCAGCAGCTTAGGTAAAGGGGGAGACACTGAAGCTTTCTTT
TRBJ2-5 . TRBV18 TRBD1 CASSPPDRIQETQYF TGTGCCAGCTCACCCCCGGACAGGATCCAAGAGACCCAGTACTTC
TRBJ2-7 . TRBV7-2 TRBD2 CASSFAASGGFLREQYF TGTGCCAGCAGCTTCGCGGCTAGCGGGGGTTTCCTACGAGAGCAGTACTTC
TRBJ2-3 . TRBV6-2/TRBV6-3 . CASSSRGWSTDTQYF TGTGCCAGCAGTTCCAGGGGATGGAGCACAGATACGCAGTATTTT
TRBJ1-5 . TRBV6-1 . CASSEIGGDQPQHF TGTGCCAGCAGTGAAATCGGGGGGGATCAGCCCCAGCATTTT
TRBJ2-5 . TRBV6-6 . CASSYTETQYF TGTGCCAGCAGTTACACGGAGACCCAGTACTTC
TRBJ2-5 many TRBV7-2 . CASSLVGGETQYF TGTGCCAGCAGCTTAGTCGGGGGAGAGACCCAGTACTTC
TRBJ2-3 few TRBV14 . CASSQVAYTDTQYF TGTGCCAGCAGCCAGGTAGCGTACACAGATACGCAGTATTTT
TRBJ1-1 many TRBV7-2 . CASSLLPNTEAFF TGTGCCAGCAGCTTATTACCGAACACTGAAGCTTTCTTT
TRBJ2-5 . TRBV7-2 TRBD1 CASSVSRDRGRMYF TGTGCCAGCAGCGTTTCCCGGGACAGGGGGCGTATGTACTTC
TRBJ1-5 . TRBV6-1 TRBD1 CASKPGQSNQPQHF TGTGCCAGCAAACCGGGACAGAGCAATCAGCCCCAGCATTTT
TRBJ2-1 . TRBV7-2 . CASSLLDYPPNEQFF TGTGCCAGCAGCTTATTGGACTATCCCCCCAATGAGCAGTTCTTC
TRBJ2-7 few TRBV6-6 . CASSPRVPYEQYF TGTGCCAGCAGTCCCAGGGTCCCCTACGAGCAGTACTTC
TRBJ1-4 . TRBV12-3/TRBV12-4 . CASSLGLGGEKLFF TGTGCCAGCAGCCTAGGGCTGGGAGGTGAAAAACTGTTTTTT
TRBJ2-3 few TRBV20-1 . CSASPRTDTQYF TGCAGTGCTAGCCCCCGCACAGATACGCAGTATTTT
TRBJ2-2 . TRBV7-6 . CASSPSEGGELFF TGTGCCAGCAGCCCGTCGGAGGGCGGGGAGCTGTTTTTT
TRBJ2-3 . TRBV19 TRBD2 CASSIGEGTATQYF TGTGCCAGTAGTATAGGGGAGGGCACGGCTACGCAGTATTTT
TRBJ2-7 few TRBV4-1 . CASSGGLTSYEQYF TGCGCCAGCAGCGGGGGGCTAACCTCCTACGAGCAGTACTTC
TRBJ1-2 few TRBV7-9 TRBD1 CASSLAGGLPHGYTF TGTGCCAGCAGCTTAGCAGGGGGCTTACCCCATGGCTACACCTTC
TRBJ2-3 . TRBV12-3/TRBV12-4 . CASSWTVTDTQYF TGTGCCAGCAGTTGGACAGTCACAGATACGCAGTATTTT
TRBJ1-4 . TRBV5-4 . CASSSGDPTEKLFF TGTGCCAGCAGCTCGGGAGACCCTACTGAAAAACTGTTTTTT
TRBJ2-2 . TRBV12-3/TRBV12-4 . CASSPRVLGTGELFF TGTGCCAGCAGCCCTCGGGTCCTCGGCACCGGGGAGCTGTTTTTT
TRBJ1-1 . TRBV28 . CASSLQSQNTEAFF TGTGCCAGCAGTTTACAGTCTCAGAACACTGAAGCTTTCTTT
TRBJ2-5 . TRBV2 TRBD2 CASSDGLAGQETQYF TGTGCCAGCAGTGATGGACTAGCGGGACAAGAGACCCAGTACTTC
TRBJ1-2 once TRBV6-6 TRBD1 CASTTTGAADGYTF TGTGCCAGCACTACGACAGGGGCGGCGGATGGCTACACCTTC
TRBJ2-5 few TRBV7-8 TRBD2 CASTLAGGPGTQYF TGTGCCAGCACCCTAGCGGGAGGGCCGGGGACCCAGTACTTC
TRBJ1-2 many TRBV7-2 . CASSLDRNPNYGYTF TGTGCCAGCAGCTTAGACCGCAACCCTAACTATGGCTACACCTTC
TRBJ2-3 . TRBV7-7 TRBD2 CASSLNGGEDTQYF TGTGCCAGCAGCTTAAACGGGGGGGAAGATACGCAGTATTTT
TRBJ1-5 . TRBV2 TRBD1 CASSLSGTAYQPQHF TGTGCCAGCAGCTTGTCCGGGACAGCCTATCAGCCCCAGCATTTT
TRBJ1-5 once TRBV19 . CASNPGRELHQPQHF TGTGCCAGTAACCCCGGACGGGAGCTCCATCAGCCCCAGCATTTT
TRBJ2-5 . TRBV7-6 . CASSLVRSGVETQYF TGTGCCAGCAGCTTAGTAAGGTCGGGAGTCGAGACCCAGTACTTC
TRBJ1-2 . TRBV19 . CASSTRTEYGYTF TGTGCCAGTAGTACTAGGACGGAATATGGCTACACCTTC
TRBJ1-5 . TRBV6-2/TRBV6-3 . CASGVGQPQHF TGTGCCAGCGGGGTCGGACAGCCCCAGCATTTT
TRBJ2-1 once TRBV19 . CATRRAGRVNEQFF TGTGCCACCCGACGGGCCGGTCGGGTAAATGAGCAGTTCTTC
TRBJ2-1 few TRBV12-3/TRBV12-4 . CASSFEYEQFF TGTGCCAGCAGTTTTGAGTATGAGCAGTTCTTC
TRBJ2-1 . TRBV20-1 TRBD2 CSARARGLAGVINEQFF TGCAGTGCTAGAGCCCGGGGACTAGCGGGAGTCATCAATGAGCAGTTCTTC